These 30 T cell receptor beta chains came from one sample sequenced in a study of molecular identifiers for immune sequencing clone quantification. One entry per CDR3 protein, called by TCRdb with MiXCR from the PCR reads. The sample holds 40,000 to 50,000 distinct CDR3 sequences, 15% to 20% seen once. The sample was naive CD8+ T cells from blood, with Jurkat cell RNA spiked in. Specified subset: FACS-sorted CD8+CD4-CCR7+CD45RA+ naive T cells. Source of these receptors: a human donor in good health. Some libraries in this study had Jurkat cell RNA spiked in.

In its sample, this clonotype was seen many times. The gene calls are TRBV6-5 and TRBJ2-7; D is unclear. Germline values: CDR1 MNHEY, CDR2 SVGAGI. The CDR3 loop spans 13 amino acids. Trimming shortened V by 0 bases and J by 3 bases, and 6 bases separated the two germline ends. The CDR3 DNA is TGTGCCAGCAGTTACTCGGATAACTACGAGCAGTACTTC. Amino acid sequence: CASSYSDNYEQYF.

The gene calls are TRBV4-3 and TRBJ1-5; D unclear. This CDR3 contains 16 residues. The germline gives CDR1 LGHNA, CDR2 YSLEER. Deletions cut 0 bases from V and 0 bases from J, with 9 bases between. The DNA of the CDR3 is TGCGCCAGCAGCCAAGATCGAGCATATAGCAATCAGCCCCAGCATTTT. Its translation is CASSQDRAYSNQPQHF.

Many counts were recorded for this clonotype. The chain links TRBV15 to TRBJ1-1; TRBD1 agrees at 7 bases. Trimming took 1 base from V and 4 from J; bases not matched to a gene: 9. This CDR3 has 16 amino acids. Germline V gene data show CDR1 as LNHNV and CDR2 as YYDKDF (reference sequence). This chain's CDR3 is CATSRVGGRGVTEAFF. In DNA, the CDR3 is TGTGCCACCAGCAGAGTAGGGGGCAGGGGAGTCACTGAAGCTTTCTTT. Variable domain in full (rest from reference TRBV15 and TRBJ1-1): DAMVIQNPRYQVTQFGKPVTLSCSQTLNHNVMYWYQQKSSQAPKLLFHYYDKDFNNEADTPDNFQSRRPNTSFCFLDIRSPGLGDTAMYLCATSRVGGRGVTEAFFGQGTRLTVV.

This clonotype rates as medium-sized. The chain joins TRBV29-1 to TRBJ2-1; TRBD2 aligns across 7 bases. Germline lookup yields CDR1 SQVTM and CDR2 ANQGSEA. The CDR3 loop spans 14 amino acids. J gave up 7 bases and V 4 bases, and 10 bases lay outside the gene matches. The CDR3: CSVAGSSGLNEQFF. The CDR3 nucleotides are TGCAGCGTTGCCGGGTCTAGCGGCCTGAATGAGCAGTTCTTC.

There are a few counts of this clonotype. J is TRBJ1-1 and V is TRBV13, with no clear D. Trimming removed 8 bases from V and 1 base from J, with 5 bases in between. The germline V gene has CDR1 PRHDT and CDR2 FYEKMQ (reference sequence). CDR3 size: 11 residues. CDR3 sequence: CASQENTEAFF. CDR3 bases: TGTGCCAGCCAGGAGAACACTGAAGCTTTCTTT.

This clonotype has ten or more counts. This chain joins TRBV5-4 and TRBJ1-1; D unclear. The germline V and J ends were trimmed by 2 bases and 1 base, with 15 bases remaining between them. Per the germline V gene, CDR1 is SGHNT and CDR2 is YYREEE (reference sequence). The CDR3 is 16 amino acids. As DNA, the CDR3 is TGTGCCAGCAGCTTTGGCGGCGGAACGCCGAACACTGAAGCTTTCTTT. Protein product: CASSFGGGTPNTEAFF.

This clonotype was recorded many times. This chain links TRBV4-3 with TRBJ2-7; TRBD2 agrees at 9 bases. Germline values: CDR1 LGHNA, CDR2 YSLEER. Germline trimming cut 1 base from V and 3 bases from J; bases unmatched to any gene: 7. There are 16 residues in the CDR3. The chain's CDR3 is CASSQARTSVYYEQYF. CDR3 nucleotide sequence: TGCGCCAGCAGCCAAGCTAGGACTAGCGTTTACTACGAGCAGTACTTC.

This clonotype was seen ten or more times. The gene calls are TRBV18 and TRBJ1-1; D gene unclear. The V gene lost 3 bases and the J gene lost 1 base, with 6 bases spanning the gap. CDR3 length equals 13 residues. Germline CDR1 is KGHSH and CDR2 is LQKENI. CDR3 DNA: TGTGCCAGCTCACCCCCCCAGAACACTGAAGCTTTCTTT. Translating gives CASSPPQNTEAFF.

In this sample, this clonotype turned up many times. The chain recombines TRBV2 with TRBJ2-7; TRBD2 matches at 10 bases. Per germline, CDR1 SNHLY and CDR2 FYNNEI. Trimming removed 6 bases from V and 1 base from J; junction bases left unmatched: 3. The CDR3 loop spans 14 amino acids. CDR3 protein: CASSQLAGSYEQYF. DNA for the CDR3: TGTGCCAGCAGCCAACTAGCGGGATCCTACGAGCAGTACTTC.

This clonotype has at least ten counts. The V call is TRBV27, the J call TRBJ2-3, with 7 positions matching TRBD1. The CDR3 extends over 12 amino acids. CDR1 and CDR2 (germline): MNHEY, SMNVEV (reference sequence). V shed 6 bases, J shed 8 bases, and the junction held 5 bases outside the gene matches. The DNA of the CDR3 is TGTGCCAGCAGCCCCCGACAGGGTACGCAGTATTTT. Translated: CASSPRQGTQYF.

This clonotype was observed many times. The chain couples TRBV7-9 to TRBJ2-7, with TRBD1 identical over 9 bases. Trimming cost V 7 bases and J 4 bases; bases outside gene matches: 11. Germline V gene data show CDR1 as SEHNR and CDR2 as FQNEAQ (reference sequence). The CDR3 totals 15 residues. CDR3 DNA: TGTGCCAGCAATTCTTTGCGGGACAGGGATTACGAGCAGTACTTC. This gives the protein CASNSLRDRDYEQYF.

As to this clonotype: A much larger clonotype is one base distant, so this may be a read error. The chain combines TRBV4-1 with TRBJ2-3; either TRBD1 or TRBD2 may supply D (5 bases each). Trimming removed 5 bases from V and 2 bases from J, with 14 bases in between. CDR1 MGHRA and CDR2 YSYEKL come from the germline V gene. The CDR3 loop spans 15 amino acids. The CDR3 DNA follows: TGCGCCAGCAGCGGTCCCGGGACCAACACAGATACGCAGTATTTT. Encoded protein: CASSGPGTNTDTQYF.

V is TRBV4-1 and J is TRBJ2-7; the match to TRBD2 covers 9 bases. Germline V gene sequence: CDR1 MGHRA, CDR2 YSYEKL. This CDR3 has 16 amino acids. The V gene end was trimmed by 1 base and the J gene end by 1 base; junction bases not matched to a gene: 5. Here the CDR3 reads CASSQVSAGGSYEQYF. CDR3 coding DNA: TGCGCCAGCAGCCAAGTATCGGCGGGAGGGTCCTACGAGCAGTACTTC.

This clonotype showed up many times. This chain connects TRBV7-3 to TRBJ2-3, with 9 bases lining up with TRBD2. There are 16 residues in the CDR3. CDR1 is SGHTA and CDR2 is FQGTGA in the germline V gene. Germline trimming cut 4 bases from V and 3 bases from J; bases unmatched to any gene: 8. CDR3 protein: CASSSNYLAGTDTQYF. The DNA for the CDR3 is TGTGCCAGCAGCTCTAACTATCTAGCGGGAACAGATACGCAGTATTTT.

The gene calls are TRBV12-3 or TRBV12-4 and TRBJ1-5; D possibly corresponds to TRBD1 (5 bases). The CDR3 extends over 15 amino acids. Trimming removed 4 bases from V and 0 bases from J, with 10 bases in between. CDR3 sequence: CASSWGPYSNQPQHF. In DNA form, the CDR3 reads TGTGCCAGCAGTTGGGGACCTTATAGCAATCAGCCCCAGCATTTT.

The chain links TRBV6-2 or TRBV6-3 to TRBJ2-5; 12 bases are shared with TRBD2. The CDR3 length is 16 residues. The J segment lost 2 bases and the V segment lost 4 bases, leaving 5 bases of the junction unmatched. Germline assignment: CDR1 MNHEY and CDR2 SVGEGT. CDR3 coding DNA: TGTGCCAGCAGTTTTACTAGCGGGGGGAATCAAGAGACCCAGTACTTC. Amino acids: CASSFTSGGNQETQYF.

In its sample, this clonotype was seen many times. The CDR3 nucleotides read TGTGCCAGCAGCCCGGGACTAGCTATGGATACGCAGTATTTT. This gives the protein CASSPGLAMDTQYF. The chain employs TRBV27 and TRBJ2-3; TRBD2 aligns across 9 bases. This CDR3 spans 14 amino acids. Germline trimming cut 6 bases from V and 6 bases from J; bases unmatched to any gene: 7. Per germline, CDR1 MNHEY and CDR2 SMNVEV (reference sequence).

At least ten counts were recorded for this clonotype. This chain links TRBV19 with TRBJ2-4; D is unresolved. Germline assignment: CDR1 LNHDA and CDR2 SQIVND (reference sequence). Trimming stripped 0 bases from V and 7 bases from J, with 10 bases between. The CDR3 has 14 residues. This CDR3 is CASSIDSIGNIQYF. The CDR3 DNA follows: TGTGCCAGTAGTATAGATTCTATCGGCAACATTCAGTACTTC.

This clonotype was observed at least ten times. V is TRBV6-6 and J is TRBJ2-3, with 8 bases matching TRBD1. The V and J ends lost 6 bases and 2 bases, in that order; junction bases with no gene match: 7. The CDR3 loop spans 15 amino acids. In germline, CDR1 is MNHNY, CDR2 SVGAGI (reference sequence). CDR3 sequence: CASSLDRAFTDTQYF. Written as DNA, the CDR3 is TGTGCCAGCAGCCTGGACAGGGCATTCACAGATACGCAGTATTTT.

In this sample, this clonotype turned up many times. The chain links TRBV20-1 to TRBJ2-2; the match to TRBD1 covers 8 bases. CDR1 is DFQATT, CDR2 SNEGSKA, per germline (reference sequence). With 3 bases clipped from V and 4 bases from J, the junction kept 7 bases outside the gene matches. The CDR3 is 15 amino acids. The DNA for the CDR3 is TGCAGTGCTAGTGACAGGGGTGGACCCACCGGGGAGCTGTTTTTT. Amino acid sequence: CSASDRGGPTGELFF.

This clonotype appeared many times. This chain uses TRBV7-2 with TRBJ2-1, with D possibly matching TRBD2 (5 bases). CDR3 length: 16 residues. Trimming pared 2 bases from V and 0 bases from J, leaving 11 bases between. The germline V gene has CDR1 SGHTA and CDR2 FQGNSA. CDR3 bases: TGTGCCAGCAGCTTAAATAGCGTCAGCTCCTACAATGAGCAGTTCTTC. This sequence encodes CASSLNSVSSYNEQFF.

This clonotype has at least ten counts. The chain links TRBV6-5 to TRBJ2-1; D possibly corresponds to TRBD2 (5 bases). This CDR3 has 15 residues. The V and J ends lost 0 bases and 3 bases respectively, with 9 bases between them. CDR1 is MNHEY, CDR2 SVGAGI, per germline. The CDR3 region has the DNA TGTGCCAGCAGTTACTCCACGGGGATCTACAATGAGCAGTTCTTC. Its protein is CASSYSTGIYNEQFF.

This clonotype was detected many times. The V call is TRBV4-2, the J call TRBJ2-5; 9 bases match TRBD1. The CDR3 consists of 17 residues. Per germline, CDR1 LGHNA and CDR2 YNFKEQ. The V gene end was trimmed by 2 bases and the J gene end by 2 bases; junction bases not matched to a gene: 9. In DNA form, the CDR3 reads TGTGCCAGCAGCCAACGAGGTCGGGGACAGGGACAAGAGACCCAGTACTTC. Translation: CASSQRGRGQGQETQYF.

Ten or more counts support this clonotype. The CDR3 region has the DNA TGTGCCAGCAGTTTTGCGGGACCTAGCACAGATACGCAGTATTTT. It codes for CASSFAGPSTDTQYF. J is TRBJ2-3 and V is TRBV28; tentative D call: TRBD2 (6 bases). The germline gives CDR1 MDHEN, CDR2 SYDVKM. The V gene lost 3 bases and the J gene lost 0 bases, with 10 bases spanning the gap. The CDR3 loop spans 15 amino acids.

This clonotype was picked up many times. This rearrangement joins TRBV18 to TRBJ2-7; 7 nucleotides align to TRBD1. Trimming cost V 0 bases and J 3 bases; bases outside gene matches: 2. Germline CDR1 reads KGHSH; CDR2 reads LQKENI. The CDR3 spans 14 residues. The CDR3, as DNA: TGTGCCAGCTCACCACCGGCAGGGGGCTACGAGCAGTACTTC. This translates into CASSPPAGGYEQYF.

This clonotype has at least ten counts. In nucleotides, the CDR3 is TGTGCCACCAGTGATTTCTCCAGCGGGGAATACAATGAGCAGTTCTTC. This codes for CATSDFSSGEYNEQFF. The rearrangement links TRBV24-1 to TRBJ2-1; 7 bases fit TRBD2. The CDR3 runs to 16 residues. Germline V lookup: CDR1 KGHDR, CDR2 SFDVKD. V was pared by 1 base and J by 4 bases, with 6 bases of the junction left unmatched.

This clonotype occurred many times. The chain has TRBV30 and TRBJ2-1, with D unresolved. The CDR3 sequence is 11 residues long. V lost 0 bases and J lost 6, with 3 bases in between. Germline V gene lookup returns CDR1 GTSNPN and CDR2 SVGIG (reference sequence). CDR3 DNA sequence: TGTGCCTGGAGTGTGGGCAATGAGCAGTTCTTC. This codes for CAWSVGNEQFF.

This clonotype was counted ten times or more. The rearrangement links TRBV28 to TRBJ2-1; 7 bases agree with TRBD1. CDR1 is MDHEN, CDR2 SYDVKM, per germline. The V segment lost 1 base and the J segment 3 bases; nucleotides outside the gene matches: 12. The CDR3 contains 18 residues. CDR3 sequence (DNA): TGTGCCAGCAGTTTATCTACCGACAGGGACACTAGCTACAATGAGCAGTTCTTC. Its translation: CASSLSTDRDTSYNEQFF.

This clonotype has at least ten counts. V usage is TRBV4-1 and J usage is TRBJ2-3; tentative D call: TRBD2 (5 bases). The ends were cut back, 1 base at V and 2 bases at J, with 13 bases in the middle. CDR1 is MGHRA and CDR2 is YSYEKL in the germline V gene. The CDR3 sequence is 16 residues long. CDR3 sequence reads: CASSQVGPGNTDTQYF. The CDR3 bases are TGCGCCAGCAGCCAAGTGGGCCCGGGAAACACAGATACGCAGTATTTT.

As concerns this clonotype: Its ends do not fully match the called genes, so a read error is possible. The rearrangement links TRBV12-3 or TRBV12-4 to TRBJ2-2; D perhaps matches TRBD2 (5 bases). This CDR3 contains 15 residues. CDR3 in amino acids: CASSPLNTSTGELVF. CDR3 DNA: TGTGCCAGCAGTCCCCTTAACACTAGTACCGGGGAGCTGGTTTTT.